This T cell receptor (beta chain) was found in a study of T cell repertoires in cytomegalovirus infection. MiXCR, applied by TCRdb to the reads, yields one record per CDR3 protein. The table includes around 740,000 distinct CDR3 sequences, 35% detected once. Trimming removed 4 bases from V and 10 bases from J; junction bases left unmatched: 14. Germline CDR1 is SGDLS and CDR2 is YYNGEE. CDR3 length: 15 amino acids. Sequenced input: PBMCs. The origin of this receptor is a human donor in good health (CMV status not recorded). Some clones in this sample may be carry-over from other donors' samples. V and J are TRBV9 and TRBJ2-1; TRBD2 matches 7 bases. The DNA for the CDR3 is TGTGCCAGCAGCCCTCCCGGCGGCGGGGGAGAAGAGCAGTTCTTC. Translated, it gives CASSPPGGGGEEQFF.